This T cell receptor (beta chain) was sequenced during a study of CD8 T cells in ankylosing spondylitis. There are many counts of this clonotype. Quantitative 5'-RACE with molecular barcodes was used to make the TCR beta libraries. TCRdb used MiXCR to reprocess the 5' RACE reads, holding one entry per CDR3 protein. Of 180,000 or so distinct CDR3 sequences listed, around 10% are singletons. Germline lookup yields CDR1 SQVTM and CDR2 ANQGSEA. V shed 6 bases, J shed 4 bases, and the junction held 8 bases outside the gene matches. This CDR3 spans 14 amino acids. The source is a male donor with ankylosing spondylitis or in good health (not recorded which). Sequences were obtained from blood, either unsorted or a sorted T cell fraction (not recorded which). The J gene is TRBJ1-1, the V gene TRBV29-1, with 10 positions matching TRBD1. The CDR3 reads CSVDDRGLGTEAFF. As DNA, the CDR3 is TGCAGCGTGGACGACAGGGGGCTGGGCACTGAAGCTTTCTTT.